The clone carrying this T cell receptor (beta chain) was recorded at least ten times. Its target is unknown. MiXCR, run by TCRdb on the 5' RACE reads, gives a single entry per CDR3 protein. The sample yields some 4,500 distinct CDR3 sequences, more than 6.5% seen once. The time point: sample taken at primary tumor resection. These data belong to a study of spatial heterogeneity in lung cancer. At the level of the study: Sequences of the beta chain were consistently detected in greater numbers than alpha-chain sequences. General observations from the study: The study found that expanded intratumoral alpha and beta TCR counts tracked tumor mutation counts.

Per germline, CDR1 MGHDK and CDR2 SYGVNS. Germline trimming cut 2 bases from V and 0 bases from J; bases unmatched to any gene: 6. This CDR3 is 16 amino acids long. The sequence was obtained from a male donor with early-stage non-small cell lung cancer. Sequences were derived from lung tumor tissue, sampled at surgery. This chain joins TRBV25-1 and TRBJ1-1; 7 bases are a match to TRBD1. CDR3 sequence: CASSEHNRGLNTEAFF. CDR3 nucleotides: TGTGCCAGCAGTGAACATAACAGGGGTTTGAACACTGAAGCTTTCTTT.